One and the same sample provided the 12 T cell receptor beta chains below, sequenced in a study of T cell responses to AZD1222 COVID-19 vaccine. TCRdb's table, derived via immunoSEQ multiplex PCR, lists solely in-frame clones and lacks some. The sample records about 85,000 clones, roughly 85% being singletons. The specimen was peripheral blood, collected on day 0 of AZD1222 vaccination. These receptors were taken from an adult in good health.

This clone showed up just a few times. The J gene is TRBJ2-2, the V gene TRBV9; D is uncertain. With 4 bases removed from V and 3 bases from J, the gap between germline ends came to 10 bases. Per germline, CDR1 SGDLS and CDR2 YYNGEE. This CDR3 is 14 amino acids long. The CDR3 loop is CASSSRVYTGELFF. The CDR3 coding sequence is TGTGCCAGCAGCTCCCGGGTGTACACCGGGGAGCTGTTTTTT. The full variable domain, in which reference TRBV9 and TRBJ2-2 provide the parts outside the CDR3, is DSGVTQTPKHLITATGQRVTLRCSPRSGDLSVYWYQQSLDQGLQFLIQYYNGEERAKGNILERFSAQQFPDLHSELNLSSLELGDSALYFCASSSRVYTGELFFGEGSRLTVL.

The chain is built from TRBV18 and TRBJ2-2, with a tentative D call TRBD1 (6 bases). With 0 bases removed from V and 7 bases from J, the gap between germline ends came to 9 bases. The CDR3 has 14 residues. CDR1 is KGHSH and CDR2 is LQKENI in the germline V gene. CDR3 nucleotide sequence: TGTGCCAGCTCACCACCGAGCAGGGGCGGGGAGCTGTTTTTT. As protein: CASSPPSRGGELFF.

The rearrangement joins TRBV18 to TRBJ2-7, with 10 nucleotides matching TRBD2. The V gene's germline CDR1 is KGHSH and CDR2 LQKENI. With 2 bases clipped from V and 0 bases from J, the junction kept 1 base outside the gene matches. The CDR3 spans 15 residues. In nucleotides, the CDR3 is TGTGCCAGCTCACCATCTAGCGGGGGCTCCTACGAGCAGTACTTC. Its translation: CASSPSSGGSYEQYF. The variable domain in full, completed from reference TRBV18 and TRBJ2-7, reads NAGVMQNPRHLVRRRGQEARLRCSPMKGHSHVYWYRQLPEEGLKFMVYLQKENIIDESGMPKERFSAEFPKEGPSILRIQQVVRGDSAAYFCASSPSSGGSYEQYFGPGTRLTVT.

The rearrangement uses TRBV28 and TRBJ1-2, with D perhaps TRBD1 (6 bases). The CDR3 spans 12 residues. CDR1 MDHEN and CDR2 SYDVKM come from the germline V gene. The V end lost 7 bases, the J end lost 3 bases, and 9 bases lay between the germline ends. CDR3 DNA: TGTGCCAGCACCCCAGGGGACTATGGCTACACCTTC. Translating it yields CASTPGDYGYTF.

The chain combines TRBV18 with TRBJ1-4; 11 bases align to TRBD1. CDR3 size: 16 residues. The germline V gene has CDR1 KGHSH and CDR2 LQKENI. With V trimmed by 3 bases and J by 8 bases, 8 bases remained unmatched. The CDR3 is CASSPAAGTGGEKLFF. The CDR3 DNA is TGTGCCAGCTCACCGGCCGCCGGGACAGGGGGAGAAAAACTGTTTTTT. Full variable domain (missing parts from reference TRBV18 and TRBJ1-4): NAGVMQNPRHLVRRRGQEARLRCSPMKGHSHVYWYRQLPEEGLKFMVYLQKENIIDESGMPKERFSAEFPKEGPSILRIQQVVRGDSAAYFCASSPAAGTGGEKLFFGSGTQLSVL.

This sequence joins TRBV5-8 and TRBJ2-3; TRBD1 matches 10 bases. CDR1 SGHTS and CDR2 YDEGEE come from the germline V gene. V dropped 5 bases and J dropped 6; count of bases not matched to a gene: 6. This CDR3 has 14 residues. CDR3 amino acids: CASRGTGVTDTQYF. The CDR3 bases are TGTGCCAGCAGAGGGACAGGGGTCACGGATACGCAGTATTTT.

The chain couples TRBV29-1 to TRBJ1-2; D remains unclear. The CDR3 spans 11 residues. The germline V and J ends were trimmed by 4 bases and 3 bases, with 6 bases remaining between them. Germline V CDR1 and CDR2: SQVTM, ANQGSEA. For the CDR3, the DNA is TGCAGCGTTGGGGCAGACTATGGCTACACCTTC. Translation gives CSVGADYGYTF.

The chain uses TRBV6-5 and TRBJ2-3, with 9 bases aligning to TRBD2. This CDR3 contains 16 residues. The V gene's germline CDR1 is MNHEY and CDR2 SVGAGI. V trimming: 0 bases; J trimming: 5 bases; junction bases outside the gene matches: 6. The CDR3 nucleotides are TGTGCCAGCAGTTACTCCGCGGGAGGGCGGGTAGATACGCAGTATTTT. Protein sequence: CASSYSAGGRVDTQYF.

This chain connects TRBV7-3 to TRBJ2-5; D uncertain. Trimming took off 5 bases at V and 5 bases at J, with 12 bases between the two ends. The CDR3 extends over 13 amino acids. CDR1 and CDR2 from the germline V gene are SGHTA and FQGTGA. DNA of the CDR3: TGTGCCAGCAGCCCGGGTGGCAGGGAGACCCAGTACTTC. Its protein is CASSPGGRETQYF.

With respect to this clone: This sample includes further DNA sequences coding for the same CDR3. The rearrangement links TRBV2 to TRBJ1-1; 7 bases align to TRBD1. The V gene's germline CDR1 is SNHLY and CDR2 FYNNEI. CDR3 length: 13 residues. V lost 4 bases, J lost 2 bases, and 1 base stayed unmatched. The CDR3, as DNA: TGTGCCAGCAGTGGACAGGGTAACACTGAAGCTTTCTTT. Translation: CASSGQGNTEAFF.

A few counts support this clone. J is TRBJ2-1 and V is TRBV7-6, with D possibly matching TRBD2 (5 bases). V was cut by 1 base and J by 6 bases, with 16 bases left in between. The CDR3 sequence is 16 residues long. Germline CDR1 is SGHVS and CDR2 is FNYEAQ. CDR3 residues: CASSLGGRAVGNEQFF. For the CDR3, the DNA is TGTGCCAGCAGCTTAGGAGGGCGAGCGGTTGGCAATGAGCAGTTCTTC.

The chain recombines TRBV6-2 or TRBV6-3 with TRBJ1-4; weak D call: TRBD1 (5 bases). Germline CDR1 reads MNHEY; CDR2 reads SVGEGT. Trimming left V 2 bases short and J 1 base short, with 11 bases between. This CDR3 contains 16 residues. The CDR3 sequence is CASSYRRGGTNEKLFF. CDR3 nucleotides: TGTGCCAGCAGTTACAGGAGGGGAGGAACTAATGAAAAACTGTTTTTT.